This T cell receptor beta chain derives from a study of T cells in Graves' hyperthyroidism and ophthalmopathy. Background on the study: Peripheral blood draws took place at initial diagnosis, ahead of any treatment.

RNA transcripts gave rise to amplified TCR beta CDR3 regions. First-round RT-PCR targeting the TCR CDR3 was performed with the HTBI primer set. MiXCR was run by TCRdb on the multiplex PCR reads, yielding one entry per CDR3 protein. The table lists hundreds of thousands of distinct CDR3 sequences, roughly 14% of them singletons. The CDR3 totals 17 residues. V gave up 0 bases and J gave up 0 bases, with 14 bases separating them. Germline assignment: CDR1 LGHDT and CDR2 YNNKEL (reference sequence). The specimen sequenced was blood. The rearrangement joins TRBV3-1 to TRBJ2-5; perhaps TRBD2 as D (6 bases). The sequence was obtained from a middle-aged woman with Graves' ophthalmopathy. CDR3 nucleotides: TGTGCCAGCAGCCAAGATGAAGGGACTGCGTACCAAGAGACCCAGTACTTC. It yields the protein CASSQDEGTAYQETQYF.